These 7 T cell receptor beta chains were sequenced from one sample in a study of blood T cell repertoires in COVID-19. Libraries were prepared by immunoSEQ multiplex PCR; TCRdb keeps only in-frame clonotypes and omits some of them. The top ten clones hold approximately 6.6% of a sample with some 70,000 clones, approximately 86% of them seen once. The sequencing sample was made of peripheral blood. The receptors come from a man aged 45-65 years with active COVID-19.

The rearrangement uses TRBV11-3 and TRBJ2-2; 9 bases agree with TRBD2. Germline V gives CDR1 SGHNT, CDR2 YENEEA. CDR3 length: 16 amino acids. J lost 2 bases, V lost 5 bases, and 6 bases had no gene match. The CDR3 protein is CASSAASGINTGELFF. CDR3 sequence (DNA): TGTGCCAGCAGCGCAGCTAGCGGGATTAACACCGGGGAGCTGTTTTTT.

The V and J genes are TRBV6-5 and TRBJ1-2; 7 positions agree with TRBD1. The CDR3 consists of 15 residues. V was clipped by 7 bases and J by 2 bases; unmatched bases: 10. Germline V gene data show CDR1 as MNHEY and CDR2 as SVGAGI. The CDR3 is CASNVLWDSNYGYTF. The CDR3 coding sequence is TGTGCCAGCAACGTCCTTTGGGACAGCAACTATGGCTACACCTTC.

V gene TRBV11-2 combines with J gene TRBJ1-2; TRBD1 matches 7 bases. CDR3 size: 18 residues. V trimming: 0 bases; J trimming: 4 bases; junction bases outside the gene matches: 14. Germline CDR1 and CDR2: SGHAT and FQNNGV. The CDR3 sequence: CASSLDRGQLPWGYGYTF. The CDR3 nucleotides read TGTGCCAGCAGCTTAGATCGGGGACAGCTACCTTGGGGCTATGGCTACACCTTC.

The chain uses TRBV6-5 and TRBJ1-5; possibly TRBD1 for D (6 bases). The CDR3 spans 14 residues. CDR1 is MNHEY and CDR2 is SVGAGI in the germline V gene. With 2 bases removed from V and 7 bases from J, the gap between germline ends came to 12 bases. The CDR3 coding sequence is TGTGCCAGCAGTTACACGGGGCAGGGGCAGCCCCAGCATTTT. Translating it yields CASSYTGQGQPQHF.

This chain uses TRBV11-3 with TRBJ2-2; D is possibly TRBD1 (6 bases). Germline V gene lookup returns CDR1 SGHNT and CDR2 YENEEA. The CDR3 spans 13 residues. The V end was cut by 5 bases, the J end by 4 bases, with 8 bases between. The CDR3 nucleotides read TGTGCCAGCAGCCCCAGGGGCACCGGGGAGCTGTTTTTT. Encoded protein: CASSPRGTGELFF.

This clone turned up a few times. The chain joins TRBV19 to TRBJ2-1; 12 bases are shared with TRBD2. From germline, CDR1 is LNHDA and CDR2 SQIVND (reference sequence). Trimming at V came to 3 bases and at J to 7 bases, leaving 10 bases not matched to a gene. There are 17 residues in the CDR3. The CDR3 region has the DNA TGTGCCAGTAGTATCCGCGAGGGGCTAGCGGGGGGGAATGAGCAGTTCTTC. Protein sequence: CASSIREGLAGGNEQFF.

The chain combines TRBV5-1 with TRBJ1-2; tentative D call: TRBD1 (5 bases). The CDR3 loop spans 14 amino acids. Germline V gene sequence: CDR1 SGHRS, CDR2 YFSETQ. V lost 0 bases and J lost 3, with 9 bases in between. The CDR3 spells CASSLAARDYGYTF. The CDR3 DNA reads TGCGCCAGCAGCTTGGCCGCCAGGGACTATGGCTACACCTTC.